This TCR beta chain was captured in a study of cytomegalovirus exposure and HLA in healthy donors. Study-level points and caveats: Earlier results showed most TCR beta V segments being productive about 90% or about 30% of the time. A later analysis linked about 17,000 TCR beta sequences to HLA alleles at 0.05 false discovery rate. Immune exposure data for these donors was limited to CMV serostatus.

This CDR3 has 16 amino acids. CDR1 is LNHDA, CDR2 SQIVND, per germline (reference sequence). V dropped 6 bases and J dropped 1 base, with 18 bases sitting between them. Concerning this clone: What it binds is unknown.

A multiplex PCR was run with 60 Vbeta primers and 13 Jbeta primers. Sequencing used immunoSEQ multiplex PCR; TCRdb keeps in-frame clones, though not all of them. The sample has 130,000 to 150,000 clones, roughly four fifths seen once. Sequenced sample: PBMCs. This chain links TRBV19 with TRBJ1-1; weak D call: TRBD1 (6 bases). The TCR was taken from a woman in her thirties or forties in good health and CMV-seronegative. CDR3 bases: TGTGCCAGTAGAAGATTGAAGACAGGATCGAACACTGAAGCTTTCTTT. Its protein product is CASRRLKTGSNTEAFF.